These 15 T cell receptor beta chains share one sample of origin, sequenced in a study of radiation and T cells in renal cell carcinoma (dated by TCRdb to the early 2020s). The library came from the immunoSEQ multiplex PCR assay. Held by TCRdb, this immuneACCESS table contains in-frame sequences only and omits some clones. Under half of the omission traces to an unresolved V gene where checked; the cause of the rest is unknown. For this sample there are 95,000 to 150,000 clones; about 81% appear just once. The ten largest clones take up 5% to 6.5% of the sample. The time point label for this specimen denotes: blood 2 weeks post-SBRT. The treatment or condition label for this specimen denotes: 15 Gy SBRT to primary tumor, nephrectomy 4 weeks later. The sample consisted of blood, taken from a patient whose treatment included radiotherapy and nephrectomy. These TCRs come from a man in his fifties or sixties with renal cell carcinoma.

This clone was seen once. V usage is TRBV7-3 and J usage is TRBJ2-2; TRBD2 matches at 8 bases. The germline V gene has CDR1 SGHTA and CDR2 FQGTGA. The V and J ends lost 6 bases and 5 bases, in that order; junction bases with no gene match: 5. The CDR3 length is 14 residues. The CDR3 coding sequence is TGTGCCAGCAGGCCGCGACTAGCGACCGGGGAGCTGTTTTTT. Protein sequence: CASRPRLATGELFF.

J is TRBJ2-7 and V is TRBV19; D is unresolved. The CDR3 runs to 16 residues. Germline lookup yields CDR1 LNHDA and CDR2 SQIVND (reference sequence). Trimming took off 4 bases at V and 0 bases at J, with 16 bases between the two ends. CDR3 in DNA: TGTGCCAGTAGTACCCTGTGGGCGGAAAGCTCCTACGAGCAGTACTTC. It translates to CASSTLWAESSYEQYF.

The chain recombines TRBV27 with TRBJ2-7; TRBD1 aligns across 7 bases. The CDR3 covers 13 residues. Germline CDR1 and CDR2: MNHEY and SMNVEV (reference sequence). V gave up 6 bases and J gave up 3 bases; unmatched junction bases: 5. CDR3 region: CASSWDRNYEQYF. CDR3 nucleotides: TGTGCCAGCAGCTGGGACAGAAACTACGAGCAGTACTTC.

The genes are TRBV4-2 and TRBJ2-7; D is unresolved. This CDR3 spans 14 amino acids. Trimming took 5 bases from V and 6 from J, leaving 17 bases between them. The germline V gene has CDR1 LGHNA and CDR2 YNFKEQ. CDR3 sequence reads: CASSIDSSGSEQYF. The CDR3 DNA reads TGTGCCAGCAGCATCGATAGCTCCGGAAGCGAGCAGTACTTC.

The sample holds one count of this clone. This chain links TRBV7-8 with TRBJ2-2; D is unresolved. The germline gives CDR1 SGHVS, CDR2 FQNEAQ. This CDR3 is built from 17 residues. V lost 5 bases, J lost 0 bases, and 16 bases lay in between. CDR3 bases: TGTGCCAGCAGCCTAGGCTCGGCGACCTCGAACACCGGGGAGCTGTTTTTT. This translates into CASSLGSATSNTGELFF. The full variable domain, in which reference TRBV7-8 and TRBJ2-2 provide the parts outside the CDR3, is GAGVSQSPRYKVAKRGQDVALRCDPISGHVSLFWYQQALGQGPEFLTYFQNEAQLDKSGLPSDRFFAERPEGSVSTLKIQRTQQEDSAVYLCASSLGSATSNTGELFFGEGSRLTVL.

DNA for the CDR3: TGTGCCAGCAGCGTAGGGTCTAGCTCCTACAATGAGCAGTTCTTC. It is translated as CASSVGSSSYNEQFF. V usage is TRBV9 and J usage is TRBJ2-1; no firm D call. CDR1 is SGDLS, CDR2 YYNGEE, per germline. The CDR3 runs 15 residues. Deletions cut 0 bases from V and 0 bases from J, with 7 bases between.

V usage is TRBV7-9 and J usage is TRBJ2-1, with D hard to call. Germline V gives CDR1 SEHNR, CDR2 FQNEAQ (reference sequence). The CDR3 sequence is 17 residues long. With 5 bases removed from V and 4 bases from J, the gap between germline ends came to 21 bases. DNA of the CDR3: TGTGCCAGCAGCCCCCCCATGCGACTCGGCCCTTACAATGAGCAGTTCTTC. Encoded protein: CASSPPMRLGPYNEQFF.

The chain combines TRBV11-2 with TRBJ2-7; D tentatively reads TRBD1 or TRBD2 (5 bases each). Germline lookup yields CDR1 SGHAT and CDR2 FQNNGV. The CDR3 is 14 amino acids. V was shortened by 5 bases and J by 2 bases, with 13 bases between the two germline ends. This CDR3 is CASSQMGDPYEQYF. The CDR3 bases are TGTGCCAGCAGCCAAATGGGGGACCCCTACGAGCAGTACTTC. Variable domain in full (rest from reference TRBV11-2 and TRBJ2-7): EAGVAQSPRYKIIEKRQSVAFWCNPISGHATLYWYQQILGQGPKLLIQFQNNGVVDDSQLPKDRFSAERLKGVDSTLKIQPAKLEDSAVYLCASSQMGDPYEQYFGPGTRLTVT.

The chain couples TRBV19 to TRBJ2-6; TRBD1 matches at 7 bases. V lost 3 bases and J lost 1; bases outside the gene matches: 9. The CDR3 is 18 residues long. Germline lookup yields CDR1 LNHDA and CDR2 SQIVND (reference sequence). CDR3 DNA sequence: TGTGCCAGTAGTATTTGGGGACAGAGGGTTTCTGGGGCCAACGTCCTGACTTTC. This encodes CASSIWGQRVSGANVLTF.

This CDR3 is CASSEGGQPSYEQYF. The CDR3, as DNA: TGCGCCAGCAGTGAAGGGGGACAACCTTCCTACGAGCAGTACTTC. The genes are TRBV10-1 and TRBJ2-7, with a tentative D call TRBD1 (6 bases). The V and J ends lost 3 bases and 1 base respectively, with 13 bases between them. This CDR3 region has 15 residues. Germline V gives CDR1 WNHNN, CDR2 SYGVQD (reference sequence).

J is TRBJ2-2 and V is TRBV19, with 7 bases that match TRBD1. The trim removed 7 bases at V and 4 bases at J, leaving 6 bases unmatched. The CDR3 length is 14 residues. Germline V gives CDR1 LNHDA, CDR2 SQIVND (reference sequence). CDR3: CASIKQGPTGELFF. The CDR3 DNA reads as TGTGCCAGTATTAAACAGGGGCCCACCGGGGAGCTGTTTTTT.

The chain joins TRBV5-4 to TRBJ1-6; tentative D call: TRBD1 (5 bases). The CDR3 is 14 residues long. Trimming cost V 4 bases and J 9 bases, with 14 bases left between them. CDR1 and CDR2 (germline): SGHNT, YYREEE (reference sequence). In DNA form, the CDR3 reads TGTGCCAGCAGCCAGATCGGGGACGGTTCACCCCTCCACTTT. It encodes CASSQIGDGSPLHF.

This clone was counted a single time. Other DNA variants within this sample encode the same CDR3. The chain uses TRBV7-2 and TRBJ1-5, with D tentatively TRBD1 (6 bases). Trimming removed 3 bases from V and 4 bases from J, with 10 bases in between. The CDR3 runs to 14 residues. Germline-derived CDR1 and CDR2 are SGHTA and FQGNSA. CDR3 sequence (DNA): TGTGCCAGCAGCTTGAGGGGGGGTAATCAGCCCCAGCATTTT. This encodes CASSLRGGNQPQHF. Together with reference TRBV7-2 and TRBJ1-5, the CDR3 gives the full variable domain: GAGVSQSPSNKVTEKGKDVELRCDPISGHTALYWYRQSLGQGLEFLIYFQGNSAPDKSGLPSDRFSAERTGGSVSTLTIQRTQQEDSAVYLCASSLRGGNQPQHFGDGTRLSIL.

This clone was picked up one time. The V call is TRBV6-1, the J call TRBJ1-5, with 8 bases identical to TRBD1. Germline V gives CDR1 MNHNS, CDR2 SASEGT. The J segment lost 7 bases and the V segment lost 7 bases, leaving 9 bases of the junction unmatched. The CDR3 extends over 14 amino acids. The CDR3 loop reads CASKGGQVDQPQHF. In nucleotides, the CDR3 is TGTGCCAGCAAGGGGGGACAGGTGGACCAGCCCCAGCATTTT.

The chain has TRBV6-6 and TRBJ2-7, with D possibly being TRBD1 (6 bases). CDR3 length equals 13 residues. V dropped 7 bases and J dropped 3 bases, with 13 bases sitting between them. The germline V gene encodes CDR1 MNHNY and CDR2 SVGAGI (reference sequence). CDR3 residues: CASTGQRGYEQYF. For the CDR3, the DNA is TGTGCCAGCACCGGACAGAGGGGCTACGAGCAGTACTTC.